This paragraph covers one T cell receptor (beta chain) sequence. This entry comes from a study of control samples from healthy donors and cancer patients. Data came from immunoSEQ multiplex PCR; TCRdb stores just in-frame clones and leaves some out. The repertoire has about 85,000 clones, about 88% of them found once; the top ten carry about 7.6%. The germline CDR1 and CDR2 sequences are SGHRS and YFSETQ. The CDR3 has 13 amino acids. The germline V and J ends were trimmed by 4 bases and 1 base, with 9 bases remaining between them. The sequence came from a woman in her sixties or seventies in good health. What was sequenced was blood. The chain recombines TRBV5-1 with TRBJ2-7; D is undetermined. The CDR3 spells CASSPQGSYEQYF. The DNA for the CDR3 is TGCGCCAGCAGCCCTCAAGGGTCCTACGAGCAGTACTTC.